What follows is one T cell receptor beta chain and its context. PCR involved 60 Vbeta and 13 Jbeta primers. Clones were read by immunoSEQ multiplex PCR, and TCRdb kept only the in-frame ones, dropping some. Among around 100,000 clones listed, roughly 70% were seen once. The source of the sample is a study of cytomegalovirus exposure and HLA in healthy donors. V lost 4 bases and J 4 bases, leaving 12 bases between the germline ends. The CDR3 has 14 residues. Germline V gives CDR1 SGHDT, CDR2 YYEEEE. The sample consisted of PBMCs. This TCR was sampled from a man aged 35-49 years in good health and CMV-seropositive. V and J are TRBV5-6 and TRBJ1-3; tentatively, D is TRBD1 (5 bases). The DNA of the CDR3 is TGTGCCAGCAGCCCATGGGGCGACGGAAACACCATATATTTT. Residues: CASSPWGDGNTIYF.